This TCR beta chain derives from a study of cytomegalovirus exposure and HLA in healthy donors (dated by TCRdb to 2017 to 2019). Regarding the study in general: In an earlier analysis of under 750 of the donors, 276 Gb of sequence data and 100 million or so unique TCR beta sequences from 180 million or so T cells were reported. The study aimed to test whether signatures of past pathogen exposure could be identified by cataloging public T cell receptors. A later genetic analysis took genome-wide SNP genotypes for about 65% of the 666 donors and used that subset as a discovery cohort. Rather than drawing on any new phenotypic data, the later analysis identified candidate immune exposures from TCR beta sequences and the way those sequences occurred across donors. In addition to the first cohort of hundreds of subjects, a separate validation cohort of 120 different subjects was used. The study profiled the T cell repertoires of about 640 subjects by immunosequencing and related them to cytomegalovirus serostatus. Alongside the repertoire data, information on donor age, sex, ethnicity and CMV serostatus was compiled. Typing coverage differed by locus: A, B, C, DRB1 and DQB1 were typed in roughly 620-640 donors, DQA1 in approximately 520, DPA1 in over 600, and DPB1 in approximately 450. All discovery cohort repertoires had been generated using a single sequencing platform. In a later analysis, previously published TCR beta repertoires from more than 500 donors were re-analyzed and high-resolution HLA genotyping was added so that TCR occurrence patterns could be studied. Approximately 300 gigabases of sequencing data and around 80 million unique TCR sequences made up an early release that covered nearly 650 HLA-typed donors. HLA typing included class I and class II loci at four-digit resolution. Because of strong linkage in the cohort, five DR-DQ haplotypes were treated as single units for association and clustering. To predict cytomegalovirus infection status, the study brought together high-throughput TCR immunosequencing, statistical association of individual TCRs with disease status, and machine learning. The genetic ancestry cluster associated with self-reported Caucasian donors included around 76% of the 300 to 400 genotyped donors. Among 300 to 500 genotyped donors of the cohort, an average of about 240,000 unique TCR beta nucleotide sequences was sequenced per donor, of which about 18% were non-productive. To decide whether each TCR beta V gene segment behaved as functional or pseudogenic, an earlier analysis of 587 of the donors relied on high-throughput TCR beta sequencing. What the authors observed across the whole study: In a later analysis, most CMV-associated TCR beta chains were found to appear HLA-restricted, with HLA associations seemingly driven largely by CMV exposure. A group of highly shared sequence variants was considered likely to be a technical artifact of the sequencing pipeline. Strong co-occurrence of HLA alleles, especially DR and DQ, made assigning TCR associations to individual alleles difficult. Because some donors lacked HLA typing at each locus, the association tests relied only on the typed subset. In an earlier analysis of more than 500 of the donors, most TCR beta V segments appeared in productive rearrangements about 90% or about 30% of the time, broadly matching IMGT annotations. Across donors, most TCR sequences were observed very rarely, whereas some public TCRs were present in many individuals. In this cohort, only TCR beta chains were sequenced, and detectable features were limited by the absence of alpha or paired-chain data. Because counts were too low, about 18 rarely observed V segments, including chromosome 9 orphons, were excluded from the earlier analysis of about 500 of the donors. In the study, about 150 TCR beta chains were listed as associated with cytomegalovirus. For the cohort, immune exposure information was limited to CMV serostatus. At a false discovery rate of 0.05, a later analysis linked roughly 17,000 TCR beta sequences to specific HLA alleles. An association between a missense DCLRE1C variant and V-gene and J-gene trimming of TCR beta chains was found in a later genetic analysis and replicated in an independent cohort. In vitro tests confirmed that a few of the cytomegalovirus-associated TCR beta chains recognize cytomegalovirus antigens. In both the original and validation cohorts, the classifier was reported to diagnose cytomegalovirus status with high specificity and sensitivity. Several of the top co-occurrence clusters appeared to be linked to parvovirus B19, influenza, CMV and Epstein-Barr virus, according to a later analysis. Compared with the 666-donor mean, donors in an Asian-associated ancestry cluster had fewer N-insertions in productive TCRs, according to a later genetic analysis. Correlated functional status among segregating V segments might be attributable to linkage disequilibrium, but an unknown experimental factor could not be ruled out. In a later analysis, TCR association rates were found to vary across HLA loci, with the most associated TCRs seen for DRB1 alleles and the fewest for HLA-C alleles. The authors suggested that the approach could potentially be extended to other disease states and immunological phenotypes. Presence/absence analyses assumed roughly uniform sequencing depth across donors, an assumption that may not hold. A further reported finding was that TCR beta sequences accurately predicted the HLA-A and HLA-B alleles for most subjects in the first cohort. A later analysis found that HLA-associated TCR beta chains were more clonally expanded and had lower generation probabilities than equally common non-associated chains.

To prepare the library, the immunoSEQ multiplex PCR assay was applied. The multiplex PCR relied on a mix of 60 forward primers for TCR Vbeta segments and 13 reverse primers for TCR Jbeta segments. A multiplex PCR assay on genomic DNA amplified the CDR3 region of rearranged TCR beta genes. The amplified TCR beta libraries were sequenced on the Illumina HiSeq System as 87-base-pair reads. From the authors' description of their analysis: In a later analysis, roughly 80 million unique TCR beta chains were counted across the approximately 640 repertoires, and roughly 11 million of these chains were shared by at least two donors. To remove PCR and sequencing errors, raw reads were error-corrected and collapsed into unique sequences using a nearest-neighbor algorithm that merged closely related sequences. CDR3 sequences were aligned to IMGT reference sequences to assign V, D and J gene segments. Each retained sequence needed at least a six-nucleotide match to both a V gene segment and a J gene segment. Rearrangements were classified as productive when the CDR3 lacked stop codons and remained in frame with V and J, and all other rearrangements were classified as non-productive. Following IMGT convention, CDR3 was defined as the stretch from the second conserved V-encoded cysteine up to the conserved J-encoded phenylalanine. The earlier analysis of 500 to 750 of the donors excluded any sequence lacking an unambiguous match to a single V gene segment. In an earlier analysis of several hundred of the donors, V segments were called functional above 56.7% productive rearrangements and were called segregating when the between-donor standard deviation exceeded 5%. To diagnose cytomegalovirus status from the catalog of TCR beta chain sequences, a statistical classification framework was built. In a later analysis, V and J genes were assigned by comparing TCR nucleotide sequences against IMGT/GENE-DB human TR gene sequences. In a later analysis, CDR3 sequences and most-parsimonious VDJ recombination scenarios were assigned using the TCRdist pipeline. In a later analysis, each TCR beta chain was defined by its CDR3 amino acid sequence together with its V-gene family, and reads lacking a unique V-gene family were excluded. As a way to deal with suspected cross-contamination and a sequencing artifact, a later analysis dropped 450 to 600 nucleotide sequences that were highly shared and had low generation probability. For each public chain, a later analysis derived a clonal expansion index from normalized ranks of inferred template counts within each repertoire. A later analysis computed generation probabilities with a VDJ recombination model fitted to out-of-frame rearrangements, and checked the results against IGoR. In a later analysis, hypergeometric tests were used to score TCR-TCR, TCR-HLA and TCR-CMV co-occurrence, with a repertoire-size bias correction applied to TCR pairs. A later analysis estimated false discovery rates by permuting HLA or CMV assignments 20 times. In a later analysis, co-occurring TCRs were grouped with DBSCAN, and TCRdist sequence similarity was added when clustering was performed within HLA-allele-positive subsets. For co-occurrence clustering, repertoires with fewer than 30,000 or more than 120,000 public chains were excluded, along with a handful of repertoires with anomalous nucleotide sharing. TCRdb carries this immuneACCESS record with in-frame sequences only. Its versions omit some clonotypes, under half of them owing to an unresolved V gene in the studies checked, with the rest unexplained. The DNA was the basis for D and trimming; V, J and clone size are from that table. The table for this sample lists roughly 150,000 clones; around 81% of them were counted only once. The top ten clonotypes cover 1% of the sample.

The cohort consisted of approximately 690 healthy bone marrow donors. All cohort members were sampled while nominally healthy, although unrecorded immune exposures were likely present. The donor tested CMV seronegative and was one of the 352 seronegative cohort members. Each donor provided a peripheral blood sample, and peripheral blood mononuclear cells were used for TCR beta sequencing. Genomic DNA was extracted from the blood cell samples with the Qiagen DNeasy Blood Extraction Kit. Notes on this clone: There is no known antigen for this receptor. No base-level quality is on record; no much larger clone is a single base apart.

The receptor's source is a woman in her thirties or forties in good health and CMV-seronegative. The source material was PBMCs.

The CDR3 region: CASSFRGPSYEQYF. The DNA sequence is TGTGCCAGCAGTTTCAGGGGGCCCTCCTACGAGCAGTACTTC. The chain is encoded by TRBV28 joined to TRBJ2-7; 8 bases in between match TRBD1. The CDR3 runs 14 amino acids, cysteine and phenylalanine included. The DNA shown is the 42-base CDR3, in frame from base 1. Germline trimming: 3 bases from V, 0 bases from J; junction bases outside gene matches: 1. The CDR1 and CDR2 encoded by the germline V gene are MDHEN and SYDVKM.